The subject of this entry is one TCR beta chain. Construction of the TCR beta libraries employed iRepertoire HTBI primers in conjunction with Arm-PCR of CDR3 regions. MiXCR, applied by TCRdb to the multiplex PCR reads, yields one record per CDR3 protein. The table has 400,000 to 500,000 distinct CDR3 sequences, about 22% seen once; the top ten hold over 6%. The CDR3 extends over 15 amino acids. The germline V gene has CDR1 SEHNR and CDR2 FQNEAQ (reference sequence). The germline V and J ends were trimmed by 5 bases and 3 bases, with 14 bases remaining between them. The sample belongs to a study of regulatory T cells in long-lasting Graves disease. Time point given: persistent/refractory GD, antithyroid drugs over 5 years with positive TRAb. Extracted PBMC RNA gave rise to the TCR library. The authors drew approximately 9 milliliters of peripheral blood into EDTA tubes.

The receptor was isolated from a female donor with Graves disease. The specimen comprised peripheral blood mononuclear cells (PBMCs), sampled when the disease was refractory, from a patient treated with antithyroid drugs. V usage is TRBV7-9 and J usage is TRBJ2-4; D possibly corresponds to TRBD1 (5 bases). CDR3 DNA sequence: TGTGCCAGCAGCGGAGCAGGGTTGGGCAAAAACATTCAGTACTTC. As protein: CASSGAGLGKNIQYF. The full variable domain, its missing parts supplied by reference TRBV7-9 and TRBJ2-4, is DTGVSQNPRHKITKRGQNVTFRCDPISEHNRLYWYRQTLGQGPEFLTYFQNEAQLEKSRLLSDRFSAERPKGSFSTLEIQRTEQGDSAMYLCASSGAGLGKNIQYFGAGTRLSVL.